Listed below are T cell receptor beta chains from one sample, sequenced in a study of Ad26.COV2.S vaccination and SARS-CoV-2 variants. Assay: immunoSEQ multiplex PCR; the TCRdb copy retains only in-frame clones and omits some. Of around 450,000 clones listed, around 89% were seen once; the top ten hold roughly 1.7%. The specimen comprised peripheral blood, sampled in a trial of Ad26.COV2.S vaccine versus placebo. These receptor sequences come from a person aged 18-60 years who received the Ad26.COV2.S COVID-19 vaccine or a placebo. Both conserved end residues are part of each CDR3. A D gene is named only where the DNA matches it firmly. A row's size may be missing; if present it is once, few, many or a size class.

j_call v_call d_call clone_size cdr3_aa cdr3_nt
TRBJ1-1 TRBV6-1 TRBD1 NA CASSDPTGGYTEAFF TGTGCCAGCAGCGACCCTACAGGGGGTTATACTGAAGCTTTCTTT
TRBJ2-3 TRBV9 NA NA CASSVGSLGDTQYF TGTGCCAGCAGCGTAGGTTCATTGGGTGATACGCAGTATTTT
TRBJ1-1 TRBV24-1 NA once CATSDRGGEAFF TGTGCCACCAGTGACCGTGGGGGTGAAGCTTTCTTT
TRBJ1-2 TRBV5-6 TRBD1 NA CASSSRGNYGYTF TGTGCCAGCAGCAGCAGGGGGAACTATGGCTACACCTTC
TRBJ2-1 TRBV25-1 TRBD2 NA CASSGAGVYNEQFF TGTGCCAGCAGTGGAGCGGGAGTCTACAATGAGCAGTTCTTC
TRBJ2-5 TRBV27 NA few CASSPNGVKETQYF TGTGCCAGCAGTCCCAACGGGGTGAAAGAGACCCAGTACTTC
TRBJ2-1 TRBV6-5 NA NA CASSYGPLMGQFF TGTGCCAGCAGTTACGGCCCCCTAATGGGGCAGTTCTTC
TRBJ1-1 TRBV28 NA NA CASSLMGGANTEAFF TGTGCCAGCAGTTTGATGGGGGGCGCAAACACTGAAGCTTTCTTT
TRBJ2-7 TRBV30 NA once CAWGQPYEQYF TGTGCCTGGGGACAGCCCTACGAGCAGTACTTC
TRBJ1-3 TRBV7-2 NA NA CASSLNLLRGSSGNTIYF TGTGCCAGCAGCTTAAATCTCTTGCGCGGTTCCTCTGGAAACACCATATATTTT
TRBJ2-3 TRBV3-1/TRBV3-2 NA once CASSRRTGAVTDTQYF TGTGCCAGCAGCCGTCGGACGGGAGCAGTCACAGATACGCAGTATTTT
TRBJ2-3 TRBV11-1 NA NA CASSPYVADTQYF TGTGCCAGCAGCCCCTACGTCGCAGATACGCAGTATTTT
TRBJ2-2 TRBV5-1 NA NA CASSLPRRANTGELFF TGCGCCAGCAGCTTGCCCAGACGCGCGAACACCGGGGAGCTGTTTTTT
TRBJ2-4 TRBV7-2 NA NA CASSFGDPMLNIQYF TGTGCCAGCAGCTTTGGAGATCCAATGTTGAACATTCAGTACTTC
TRBJ2-1 TRBV6-6 TRBD2 once CASSYRLATYNEQFF TGTGCCAGCAGTTACCGACTAGCCACCTACAATGAGCAGTTCTTC
TRBJ2-5 TRBV7-2 TRBD2 NA CASSLAASGGQETQYF TGTGCCAGCAGCTTAGCGGCTAGCGGGGGTCAAGAGACCCAGTACTTC
TRBJ1-2 TRBV29-1 NA NA CSANLLDEDYTF TGCAGCGCCAACCTATTAGACGAGGACTACACCTTC
TRBJ1-1 TRBV4-2 NA NA CASSQDRGQNTEAFF TGTGCCAGCAGCCAGGACCGAGGGCAGAACACTGAAGCTTTCTTT
TRBJ1-1 TRBV27 NA few CASSLLGEAFF TGTGCCAGCAGTTTATTAGGTGAAGCTTTCTTT
TRBJ2-3 TRBV29-1 TRBD2 NA CSVLAGRTPDTQYF TGCAGCGTTTTAGCGGGCAGGACCCCAGATACGCAGTATTTT
TRBJ1-2 TRBV9 TRBD1 NA CASSVAETGLYGYTF TGTGCCAGCAGCGTAGCTGAGACAGGGCTCTATGGCTACACCTTC
TRBJ1-1 TRBV18 NA NA CASGTRVIEAFF TGTGCCAGCGGCACCAGGGTGATTGAAGCTTTCTTT
TRBJ2-6 TRBV19 NA NA CASTKLAASGANVLTF TGTGCCAGTACGAAGTTGGCGGCATCTGGGGCCAACGTCCTGACTTTC
TRBJ2-2 TRBV19 TRBD2 NA CASSISGGTNTGELFF TGTGCCAGTAGTATAAGCGGGGGAACCAACACCGGGGAGCTGTTTTTT
TRBJ1-5 TRBV6-2/TRBV6-3 TRBD1 NA CASSTGGAGFQPQHF TGTGCCAGCAGTACAGGGGGCGCAGGTTTCCAGCCCCAGCATTTT
TRBJ2-2 TRBV11-2 NA NA CASSLGLNRVDTGELFF TGTGCCAGCAGCTTAGGGCTAAACAGGGTTGACACCGGGGAGCTGTTTTTT
TRBJ2-7 TRBV6-5 TRBD2 NA CASSYISGGSYEQYF TGTGCCAGCAGTTACATTAGCGGGGGATCCTACGAGCAGTACTTC
TRBJ2-1 TRBV27 NA NA CASRVLGVGSYNEQFF TGTGCCAGCAGAGTCTTGGGAGTAGGTTCCTACAATGAGCAGTTCTTC
TRBJ1-5 TRBV24-1 TRBD1 NA CATSDGTVQHF TGTGCCACCAGTGATGGGACAGTCCAGCATTTT